The T cell receptor beta chain described here comes from a study of regulatory T cells in long-lasting Graves disease. V shed 9 bases and J shed 5 bases, with 19 bases lying between them. The CDR3 totals 15 residues. Looked up from germline, CDR1 is KGHDR and CDR2 is SFDVKD. This clonotype was counted between two and nine times. Both iRepertoire HTBI primers and Arm-PCR of CDR3 regions were used to build the TCR beta libraries. Using its own MiXCR run on the multiplex PCR reads, TCRdb lists one record per CDR3 protein. The data contain roughly 350,000 distinct CDR3 sequences, roughly 15% of them singletons. Indicated time point: newly diagnosed GD, antithyroid drugs for less than 3 months. Researchers made the TCR library from RNA that was extracted from PBMCs. Patients came through an endocrinology department, and that department was in Xi'an, China. These data were also reused for a study on T cells in Graves' hyperthyroidism and ophthalmopathy.

The chain combines TRBV24-1 with TRBJ2-1; D could derive from TRBD1 or TRBD2 (6 bases each). Source: peripheral blood mononuclear cells (PBMCs), taken at new diagnosis, from a patient treated with antithyroid drugs. The origin of this receptor is a woman under 30 with Graves disease. The CDR3 spells CATGGQQRGNNEQFF. The CDR3 coding sequence is TGTGCCACCGGAGGGCAGCAAAGGGGGAACAATGAGCAGTTCTTC.